This passage covers 10 T cell receptor beta chains from one sample sequenced in a study of Graves' ophthalmopathy and Graves' hyperthyroidism. For repertoire sequencing, the TCR beta CDR3 regions were amplified from RNA transcripts. The library came from an HTBI-primed first-round RT-PCR and a second-round multiplex PCR. From the multiplex PCR reads, TCRdb called clonotypes with MiXCR, one entry per CDR3 protein. The sample carries some 360,000 distinct CDR3 sequences, about 15% recorded once. The sample consisted of peripheral blood. These receptor sequences come from an adult woman with stable Graves' hyperthyroidism.

This sequence joins TRBV6-1 and TRBJ2-7; D gene unclear. This CDR3 contains 11 residues. With 6 bases removed from V and 6 bases from J, the gap between germline ends came to 9 bases. CDR1 MNHNS and CDR2 SASEGT come from the germline V gene. CDR3 protein: CASSSLSEQYF. The CDR3, as DNA: TGTGCCAGCAGCTCCCTGTCCGAGCAGTACTTC.

This clonotype was recorded many times. The chain combines TRBV6-1 with TRBJ2-6; D unresolved. Trimming took off 8 bases at V and 0 bases at J, with 5 bases between the two ends. Per germline, CDR1 MNHNS and CDR2 SASEGT. The CDR3 loop spans 13 amino acids. DNA of the CDR3: TGTGCCAGCCACACCTCTGGGGCCAACGTCCTGACTTTC. This gives the protein CASHTSGANVLTF.

This clonotype has at least ten counts. The chain links TRBV5-5 to TRBJ2-2; 7 positions agree with TRBD1. The junction had 6 bases not matched to a gene; V was cut back by 4 bases and J by 0 bases. The CDR3 is 16 amino acids. From germline, CDR1 is SGHKS and CDR2 YYEKEE (reference sequence). CDR3 coding DNA: TGTGCCAGCAGCCCGGGACAGAACGCGAACACCGGGGAGCTGTTTTTT. Protein product: CASSPGQNANTGELFF.

The chain couples TRBV27 to TRBJ2-5; the D call may be TRBD1 or TRBD2 (5 bases each). The ends were cut back, 6 bases at V and 2 bases at J, with 16 bases in the middle. CDR1 and CDR2 from the germline V gene are MNHEY and SMNVEV (reference sequence). This CDR3 contains 15 residues. CDR3 protein: CASSPGTVGQETQYF. CDR3 sequence (DNA): TGTGCCAGCAGCCCCGGGACGGTGGGACAAGAGACCCAGTACTTC.

The V and J genes are TRBV28 and TRBJ2-5, with D possibly matching TRBD2 (7 bases). CDR1 and CDR2 from the germline V gene are MDHEN and SYDVKM. The CDR3 contains 14 residues. V was shortened by 5 bases and J by 5 bases, with 15 bases between the two germline ends. The CDR3 loop is CASSRRRGGETQYF. The CDR3 DNA sequence: TGTGCCAGCAGTCGACGGAGGGGGGGGGAGACCCAGTACTTC.

This clonotype was counted ten times or more. The chain combines TRBV12-3 or TRBV12-4 with TRBJ1-1, with D hard to call. The CDR3 sequence is 13 residues long. V lost 1 base, J lost 11 bases, and 14 bases lay in between. The CDR3 region has the DNA TGTGCCAGCAGTTTAGTCAGGCCAGAAGCGGCTTTCTTT. This sequence encodes CASSLVRPEAAFF.

This clonotype was seen repeatedly, ten times or more. This chain links TRBV12-3 or TRBV12-4 with TRBJ1-2; no definite D call. This CDR3 has 12 amino acids. V gave up 8 bases and J gave up 5 bases, with 12 bases separating them. The CDR3 protein is CASWVSGYGYTF. The CDR3 DNA reads TGTGCCAGCTGGGTCTCGGGGTATGGCTACACCTTC.

CDR3 residues: CASSRNPNTEAFF. DNA of the CDR3: TGTGCCAGCAGTAGGAATCCGAACACTGAAGCTTTCTTT. The chain carries TRBV28 and TRBJ1-1; D remains ambiguous. Germline V gene sequence: CDR1 MDHEN, CDR2 SYDVKM. Trimming removed 5 bases from V and 1 base from J, with 8 bases in between. CDR3 length: 13 residues.

This clonotype was seen at least ten times. The rearrangement links TRBV6-1 to TRBJ1-1; TRBD1 is a possible D gene (5 bases). V lost 5 bases, J lost 0 bases, and 19 bases lay in between. Germline V gene data show CDR1 as MNHNS and CDR2 as SASEGT. CDR3 length: 17 amino acids. In DNA form, the CDR3 reads TGTGCCAGCAGTACCAATAGGAGGACACCCATGAACACTGAAGCTTTCTTT. It specifies CASSTNRRTPMNTEAFF.

This clonotype was observed many times. The CDR3 here is CASSYSNGPLGEQYF. The CDR3 DNA reads TGTGCCAGCAGTTACTCGAATGGTCCGCTAGGCGAGCAGTACTTC. The chain joins TRBV6-5 to TRBJ2-7; the D is unclear. Trimming pared 0 bases from V and 6 bases from J, leaving 15 bases between. Germline lookup yields CDR1 MNHEY and CDR2 SVGAGI. The CDR3 has 15 residues.